The rows below give T cell receptor beta chains drawn from one sample of a study of T and B cells in COVID-19 patients. TCRdb re-called the multiplex PCR reads through MiXCR, storing one row per CDR3 protein. The sample includes about 22,000 distinct CDR3 sequences, roughly 27% of them seen just once. Source material: blood. Receptor source: a human donor who had recovered from COVID-19. CDR3s include the opening cysteine and the closing phenylalanine or tryptophan. A D gene is named only where the DNA matches it firmly. The size field is filled for only some rows; it gives once, few, many or a size class.

j_gene: TRBJ1-5
abundance: NA
v_gene: TRBV19
d_gene: NA
CDR3nt: TGTGCCAGTAGTATCCAGGGAGGTCAGCCCCAGCATTTT
CDR3aa: CASSIQGGQPQHF

j_gene: TRBJ1-4
abundance: NA
v_gene: TRBV5-5
d_gene: NA
CDR3nt: TGTGCCAGCAGCCCTGGCACAGGTCATGAAAAACTGTTTTTT
CDR3aa: CASSPGTGHEKLFF

j_gene: TRBJ2-7
abundance: NA
v_gene: TRBV30
d_gene: NA
CDR3nt: TGTGCCTGGGGGGATTACGAGCAGTACTTC
CDR3aa: CAWGDYEQYF

j_gene: TRBJ2-5
abundance: few
v_gene: TRBV14
d_gene: TRBD1
CDR3nt: TGTGCCAGCAGCCATGGACAGGGGGGACACGAGACCCAGTACTTC
CDR3aa: CASSHGQGGHETQYF

j_gene: TRBJ2-3
abundance: NA
v_gene: TRBV12-3/TRBV12-4
d_gene: NA
CDR3nt: TGTGCCAGCACGCGGGGTAGGGGGCGTATAGATACGCAGTATTTT
CDR3aa: CASTRGRGRIDTQYF

j_gene: TRBJ2-7
abundance: NA
v_gene: TRBV23-1
d_gene: TRBD1
CDR3nt: TGCGCCAGCAGTCAACTGGGACAGGGGGGTGAGCAGTACTTC
CDR3aa: CASSQLGQGGEQYF

j_gene: TRBJ2-3
abundance: many
v_gene: TRBV5-4
d_gene: NA
CDR3nt: TGTGCCAGCAGCTTCCACCGAGATACGCAGTATTTT
CDR3aa: CASSFHRDTQYF

j_gene: TRBJ1-2
abundance: NA
v_gene: TRBV5-5
d_gene: TRBD1
CDR3nt: TGCGCCAGCAGGCCGACAGGGGCCGCTAACTATGGCTACACCTTC
CDR3aa: CASRPTGAANYGYTF

j_gene: TRBJ1-1
abundance: few
v_gene: TRBV6-1
d_gene: TRBD1
CDR3nt: TGTGCCAGCAGTGAAAATCCACAGGGGGCCTTCATGAACACTGAAGCTTTCTTT
CDR3aa: CASSENPQGAFMNTEAFF

j_gene: TRBJ2-7
abundance: NA
v_gene: TRBV5-6
d_gene: TRBD2
CDR3nt: TGTGCCAGCAGCTCTATTCTAGCGGGGGCCTACGAGCAGTACTTC
CDR3aa: CASSSILAGAYEQYF

j_gene: TRBJ2-3
abundance: medium-sized
v_gene: TRBV12-3/TRBV12-4
d_gene: NA
CDR3nt: TGTGCCAGCAGTTTAGGGAATACGCAGTATTTT
CDR3aa: CASSLGNTQYF

j_gene: TRBJ2-2
abundance: many
v_gene: TRBV6-5
d_gene: NA
CDR3nt: TGTGCCAGCAGTTACTCCTTAGGGGCGACCGGGGAGCTGTTTTTT
CDR3aa: CASSYSLGATGELFF

j_gene: TRBJ2-7
abundance: NA
v_gene: TRBV6-1
d_gene: TRBD1
CDR3nt: TGTGCCAGCAGGGGGACCGGGACAGGGGCCTACGAGCAGTACTTC
CDR3aa: CASRGTGTGAYEQYF

j_gene: TRBJ1-1
abundance: NA
v_gene: TRBV30
d_gene: NA
CDR3nt: TGTGCCTGGAGTTCCCTGGGGGAGAACACTGAAGCTTTCTTT
CDR3aa: CAWSSLGENTEAFF